This record concerns one TCR beta chain sequence. This clonotype has ten or more counts. Its specific antigen is unknown. The sample holds no much larger clone one base away, and base qualities are not on file. Trimming at the junction amounts to 3 bases on V and 3 bases on J, and the germline ends lie 14 bases apart. From its cysteine to its phenylalanine, the CDR3 spans 15 amino acids. This entry keeps only the CDR3 DNA: 45 bases, framed from base 1. The germline V gene (reference sequence) sets CDR1 to LNHNV and CDR2 to YYDKDF. This record comes from a study of T cells in Graves' hyperthyroidism and ophthalmopathy (dated by TCRdb to between 2018 and 2020). Concerning the study at large: Peripheral blood was collected at initial diagnosis, before any treatment. TCR V-J signatures able to tell the groups apart were searched for in a discovery cohort of 100 or so patients, of whom fewer than 45 had Graves' ophthalmopathy and about 55 had stable Graves' hyperthyroidism. Whether ophthalmopathy could be predicted prospectively was tested in an independent validation cohort made up of 18 to 20 hyperthyroidism patients plus 17 patients who later progressed to ophthalmopathy. For training and testing, the 95 to 100 patients in the discovery cohort were randomly divided in a 7:3 ratio. The study also compared thyroid tissue and blood T-cell repertoires from five or six Graves' hyperthyroidism patients. After blood sampling, hyperthyroidism patients were treated with methimazole at a starting dose of 30 mg daily, and ophthalmopathy patients were treated with high-dose intravenous methylprednisolone. TCR Vbeta CDR3 sequencing of roughly 140 peripheral blood samples (about 45 ophthalmopathy, about 80 hyperthyroidism and around 17 progressor patients) is reported in the paper.

The investigation overall reported the following: No statistical method was used to set the sample size in advance, and investigators knew the group allocation. In validation, the model predicted progression to ophthalmopathy a median of approximately 6.3 months before onset, with approximately 71% sensitivity and just under 75% specificity. A 13 V-J signature model separated ophthalmopathy from stable hyperthyroidism, with roughly 88% sensitivity and roughly 82% specificity in cross-validation and 80%/75% in testing. Blood samples also contained most of the expanded thyroid clonotypes (frequency above 0.001), which suggests that blood repertoires may reflect thyroid immune responses.

A patient counted as having stable Graves' hyperthyroidism if no progression to ophthalmopathy occurred over 18 months of follow-up. Hyperthyroidism patients were aged 18 to 65 years and newly diagnosed, with disease duration of less than 2 months. Exclusion was applied to patients with uncontrolled infections, other autoimmune diseases, pregnancy or lactation. Diagnoses relied on clinical symptoms, serum thyroxine and TRAb, thyroid ultrasound and orbital computed tomography. PBMCs were isolated from more than 9 ml of fresh peripheral blood by Ficoll-Paque density gradient centrifugation. Total RNA was extracted using Trizol reagent, and RNA quality was assessed on an Agilent 2100 Bioanalyzer. The TCR beta CDR3 regions were amplified from RNA transcripts. A first-round RT-PCR of the TCR CDR3 used the HTBI primer set with the Qiagen OneStep RT-PCR kit. A second multiplex PCR round built the libraries, followed by size selection and purification. Libraries were sequenced paired-end with 100 bp reads on an Illumina HiSeq2000. The original methods were these. Raw data were processed with SOAPnuke, discarding reads with adapters, uncalled bases, mean Phred below 15, or no exact constant-primer or identifier match. High-quality paired reads were merged with COPE v1.2.5, and unique nucleotide sequences were defined as clonotypes. MiTCR v1.1 was used to align clonotypes to the IMGT TRBV, TRBD and TRBJ reference segments. The analysis included only V-J combinations with a frequency above 0.0001, which together covered 99% to 99.2% of the repertoires. A TCS score was defined as the ratio between F50 (clonal expansion) and ExV (chaos), using BLOSUM62-based TCRdist between CDR3 peptides within each V-J. Welch's t-statistics and random forest reduced some 510 V-J features to about 12, which were used in a naive Bayes classifier (R e1071). Starting from the raw public reads, TCRdb applied fastp trimming at Q25, assembled clones with MiXCR and retained in-frame beta chains. Merged by CDR3 protein, the rows form single entries marked with the most common genes and DNA. None of the V and J calls come from the authors' own analysis; TCRdb made them. A total of 350,000 to 400,000 distinct CDR3 sequences appear in this sample, approximately 19% of them only once. Jointly, the top ten make up 3% to 4.5% of the sample.

The sequence links TRBV15 to TRBJ1-1, with the D segment identity uncertain. Sequences were obtained from blood. The TCR originated in a woman under 30 with Graves' hyperthyroidism. In nucleotides, the sequence is TGTGCCACCAGCAGCGTGGGTTGGGAGGACACTGAAGCTTTCTTT. Translated, this is CATSSVGWEDTEAFF.